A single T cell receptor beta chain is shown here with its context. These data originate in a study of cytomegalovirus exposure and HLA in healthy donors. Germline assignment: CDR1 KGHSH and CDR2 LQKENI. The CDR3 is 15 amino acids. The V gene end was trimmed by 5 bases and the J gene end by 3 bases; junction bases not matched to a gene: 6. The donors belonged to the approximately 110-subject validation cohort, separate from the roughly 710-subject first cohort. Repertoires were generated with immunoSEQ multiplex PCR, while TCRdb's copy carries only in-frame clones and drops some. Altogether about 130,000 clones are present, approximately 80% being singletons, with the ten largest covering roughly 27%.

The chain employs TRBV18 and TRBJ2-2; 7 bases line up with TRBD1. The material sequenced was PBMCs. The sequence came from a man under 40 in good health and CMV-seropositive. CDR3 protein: CASSSTTGYTGELFF. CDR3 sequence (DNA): TGTGCCAGCTCATCTACGACAGGGTACACCGGGGAGCTGTTTTTT.